This TCR beta chain was identified during a study of T cell responses to AZD1222 COVID-19 vaccine. Background on the study: Analysis merged second doses at about 4 or about 12 weeks.

Germline assignment: CDR1 SGHTA and CDR2 FQGTGA. The length of the CDR3 is 13 residues. The V gene lost 5 bases and the J gene lost 9 bases, with 14 bases spanning the gap. Study observations and caveats: The study sampled repertoires only after the peak T cell response.

TCRdb's table, derived via immunoSEQ multiplex PCR, lists solely in-frame clones and lacks some. The sample holds about 100,000 clones, 88% seen once. Concerning this clone: Antigen: not known.

The starting material was peripheral blood, obtained on day 0 of AZD1222 vaccination. This TCR was sampled from an adult in good health. The rearrangement uses TRBV7-3 and TRBJ2-1; TRBD2 is a possible D gene (6 bases). The CDR3 coding sequence is TGTGCCAGCAGCCTACATGGGGGGTTTGAGCAGTTCTTC. This gives the protein CASSLHGGFEQFF.